The rows below give T cell receptor beta chains drawn from one sample of a study of blood T cells in healthy people across ages. TCRdb analysed the 5' RACE reads with MiXCR anew, one entry per CDR3 protein. This table has about 1 million distinct CDR3 sequences, around 45% appearing once. Sequencing was carried out using blood. The receptors were gathered from a woman aged 60 to 75 in good health. Each CDR3 is given with its conserved first and last residue.

v_call	j_call	cdr3_aa
TRBV2	NA	CAGNPSGTGAIEQYF
TRBV6-6	TRBJ1-1	CASSSQATEAFF
TRBV12-3/TRBV12-4	TRBJ1-1	CASSPPMNTEAFF
TRBV18	TRBJ2-1	CASSPKGTSYNEQFF
TRBV18	TRBJ1-1	CASSPVGRGPRMNTEAFF
TRBV6-5	TRBJ1-2	CASREDRRGYTF
TRBV27	TRBJ1-5	CASKLWGGNQPQHF
TRBV9	TRBJ2-1	CASSQPSEGRLYNEQFF
TRBV20-1	NA	CSAGDWGTVGNEQYF
TRBV5-1	TRBJ2-2	CASSLRPDTPGGLFF
TRBV6-1	TRBJ2-7	CASSGAGDGYEQYF
TRBV5-5	TRBJ2-3	CASKGTSGLIRTDTQYF
TRBV10-2	TRBJ2-1	CASSESPLGFVAGIYNEQFF
TRBV10-3	TRBJ1-2	CATGQGRDYGYTF
TRBV2	TRBJ2-7	CARREGVHEQYF
TRBV3-1	TRBJ2-5	CASSHGGGQYF
TRBV7-3	TRBJ2-1	CASSLGGGPWNEQFF
TRBV15	TRBJ2-5	CATSTNSPSEQYF
TRBV3-1	TRBJ2-1	CASSPAGVAGGSEQFF
TRBV6-5	TRBJ2-3	CASGSGEGDTQYF
TRBV12-3/TRBV12-4	TRBJ1-4	CASAPRAEKLFF
TRBV5-1	TRBJ2-1	CASSLVSRDNEQFF
TRBV10-3	TRBJ2-7	CAISEPPSGGSSYEQYF
TRBV10-3	TRBJ2-1	CAINAGGSDNEQFF
TRBV3-1	TRBJ1-6	CASSPQWADSPLHF
TRBV9	TRBJ2-1	CASSVGVAGGDEQFF
TRBV11-2	NA	CASSFSGYVPYYEQYF
TRBV20-1	TRBJ2-1	CSAREPSGVGNEQFF
TRBV15	TRBJ2-1	CATSSEGSSGSKERFF
TRBV20-1	TRBJ2-7	CSARGGIGRVSYEQYF
TRBV20-1	TRBJ2-2	CSARIHTGELFF
TRBV20-1	TRBJ2-5	CSARGRGLGETQYF
TRBV7-3	TRBJ2-2	CASSLQAANTGELFF
TRBV7-8	TRBJ2-2	CAAYSGPTGELFF
TRBV3-1	TRBJ2-3	CASSQVGGTDTQYF
TRBV11-2	TRBJ2-7	CASSLVGTGSSYEQYF
TRBV6-2/TRBV6-3	TRBJ1-2	CASRQTGGRYGYTF
TRBV29-1	TRBJ2-7	CSFFGTQYEQYF
TRBV20-1	TRBJ1-5	CSASRTLGGNQPQHF
TRBV6-6	TRBJ1-6	CASSYSTENNSPPHF
TRBV10-3	TRBJ2-3	CAISEASGGAQDTQYF
TRBV9	TRBJ2-3	CASSVGSGRLAGADTQYF
TRBV20-1	TRBJ2-1	CSARPGTSGMDNEQFF
TRBV5-1	TRBJ2-5	CASSLGSGWETQYF
TRBV7-2	TRBJ2-3	CASGTSGPPISTDTQYF
TRBV20-1	TRBJ2-5	CSARGPVLVETQYF
TRBV4-1	TRBJ2-7	CASSQYTSYEQYF
TRBV9	TRBJ2-7	CASSVAVPGTGSYEQYF
TRBV10-3	TRBJ2-7	CAIREMGAGNNEQYF
TRBV11-2	TRBJ2-7	CASSLGFGTGSYEQYF
TRBV5-1	TRBJ2-3	CASSSGLAGLSPTDTQYF
TRBV24-1	TRBJ2-4	CATSDPTEGPKNIQYF
TRBV2	TRBJ1-2	CASRAGTVTYGYTF
TRBV28	TRBJ2-7	CASSLSKGQGYEQYF
TRBV9	TRBJ2-4	CASSVDGESKNIQYF
TRBV7-6	TRBJ2-7	CASSAMTGGYEQYF